The present T cell receptor beta chain was sequenced within a study of T cell responses to AZD1222 COVID-19 vaccine. Produced via immunoSEQ multiplex PCR; TCRdb's table is partial and in-frame only. The sample yields more than 250,000 clones, approximately 93% seen once. The CDR3 spans 14 residues. The V end lost 4 bases, the J end lost 1 base, and 11 bases lay between the germline ends. Germline V gene data show CDR1 as SGHRS and CDR2 as YFSETQ. Material: peripheral blood, obtained on day 0 of AZD1222 vaccination. The V call is TRBV5-1, the J call TRBJ1-1, with unresolved D. The receptor was isolated from an adult in good health. As DNA, the CDR3 is TGCGCCAGCAGCCGTCAGACGGGGAACACTGAAGCTTTCTTT. This sequence encodes CASSRQTGNTEAFF.